This T cell receptor beta chain was profiled in a study of glioma-infiltrating T cells. Amplification of TCR alpha and beta CDR3 regions from RNA used iRepertoire nested multiplex PCR. TCRdb independently ran MiXCR on the multiplex PCR reads; one entry per CDR3 protein. The table has roughly 130,000 distinct CDR3 sequences, 20% to 25% seen once; the top ten hold 27%. Study-level points and caveats: Non-neoplastic patients had below-expected tissue-blood divergence, while all gliomas exceeded expectation.

CDR1 and CDR2 (germline): SGHVS, FNYEAQ. The CDR3 runs 15 residues. Trimming took 4 bases from V and 0 from J, leaving 10 bases between them. There are many counts of this clonotype. The antigen is not known. The specimen was glioma tissue, nonneoplastic brain tissue, or PBMCs (not recorded which). This receptor was obtained from a human donor with low-grade glioma or glioblastoma, undergoing nonglioma brain surgery, or in good health (not recorded which). The rearrangement joins TRBV7-6 to TRBJ1-3, with D possibly being TRBD1 (5 bases). The CDR3 here is CASSSQGFSGNTIYF. DNA for the CDR3: TGTGCCAGCAGCTCCCAGGGATTCTCTGGAAACACCATATATTTT.